This T cell receptor (beta chain) emerged from a study of PD-1 blockade in classical Hodgkin lymphoma. Study-wide results and limits: Patients who began taking nivolumab under 1 year after ASCT were left out. It was among complete responders that baseline diversity resembled that of newly diagnosed patients.

Generated by immunoSEQ multiplex PCR, the TCRdb table keeps only in-frame clones and is missing some. This repertoire shows tens of thousands of clones, 60% to 75% found once; its top ten account for 3% to 3.5%. Every patient experienced relapse after autologous stem cell transplantation, and brentuximab vedotin exposure varied. Concerning this clone: As yet, its antigen is unknown.

There are 14 residues in the CDR3. The V end was cut by 0 bases, the J end by 7 bases, with 13 bases between. CDR1 and CDR2 (germline): SGDLS, YYNGEE. This clonotype was sampled from a human donor with classical Hodgkin lymphoma. The sample in question was peripheral blood mononuclear cells (PBMCs), obtained before the second cycle of nivolumab. V and J are TRBV9 and TRBJ1-2, with a weak D call TRBD1 (5 bases). CDR3 coding DNA: TGTGCCAGCAGCGTAGTCGGGGAGGGGAGTGGCTACACCTTC. Its translation is CASSVVGEGSGYTF.